A single T cell receptor beta chain is shown here with its context. In the original workflow: Reference gene primer amplification gave nucleated cell count estimates. Here immunoSEQ multiplex PCR was the method, and the copy in TCRdb shows in-frame clones only, minus some. For V, J and clone size, that table is used; D and trimming come from the DNA. This sample has 350,000 to 450,000 clones; about 87% occur once, and the top ten carry 2% to 2.5%. This specimen comes from a study of blood T cell repertoires in COVID-19. CDR1 SGHRS and CDR2 YFSETQ come from the germline V gene. The junction had 7 bases not matched to a gene; V was cut back by 2 bases and J by 4 bases. The CDR3 consists of 15 residues.

The V call is TRBV5-1, the J call TRBJ1-2, with TRBD1 matching over 8 bases. Sequenced: peripheral blood. The TCR was taken from a woman aged 55-70 years with COVID-19, enrolled during active disease. DNA for the CDR3: TGCGCCAGCAGCTTTGCGGACAGGGAAGTCTATGGCTACACCTTC. Residues: CASSFADREVYGYTF.